A single sample is the source of the 21 T cell receptor beta chains below, sequenced in a study of memory CD4+ T cells and cytomegalovirus serostatus. The protocol was immunoSEQ multiplex PCR, while the TCRdb copy is restricted to in-frame clones and leaves out a portion. The sample records under 75,000 clones, roughly 75% being singletons. The sort gate was single viable CD3+CD4+CD8-CD45RO+ cells for memory CD4+ T cells. Specimen: memory CD4+ T cells from blood. These receptor sequences come from an adult in good health and CMV-seronegative. Some clones in this sample may be carry-over from other donors' samples.

J is TRBJ2-7 and V is TRBV2; weak D call: TRBD2 (6 bases). Germline lookup yields CDR1 SNHLY and CDR2 FYNNEI. V was shortened by 6 bases and J by 3 bases, with 15 bases between the two germline ends. The CDR3 runs to 14 residues. Here the CDR3 reads CASSLGLSNYEQYF. The DNA of the CDR3 is TGTGCCAGCAGCCTCGGACTATCTAACTACGAGCAGTACTTC.

This clone was picked up a small number of times. J is TRBJ1-1 and V is TRBV5-1; no firm D call. The CDR3 is 13 amino acids. CDR1 is SGHRS and CDR2 is YFSETQ in the germline V gene. Trimming removed 2 bases from V and 7 bases from J, with 12 bases in between. CDR3 protein: CASSLGPSIEAFF. The CDR3 DNA reads as TGCGCCAGCAGCTTAGGGCCTAGCATTGAAGCTTTCTTT.

V and J are TRBV30 and TRBJ2-1; 15 bases align to TRBD2. There are 21 residues in the CDR3. Germline lookup yields CDR1 GTSNPN and CDR2 SVGIG (reference sequence). Losses at the gene ends were 2 bases for V and 6 bases for J; bases not matched to a gene: 20. Written as DNA, the CDR3 is TGTGCCTGGAGTCCATGGGTTCCGGGACTAGCGGGGGGAGGATCCCGCAATGAGCAGTTCTTC. Amino acids: CAWSPWVPGLAGGGSRNEQFF. The full variable domain, with the rest looked up from reference TRBV30 and TRBJ2-1, is SQTIHQWPATLVQPVGSPLSLECTVEGTSNPNLYWYRQAAGRGLQLLFYSVGIGQISSEVPQNLSASRPQDRQFILSSKKLLLSDSGFYLCAWSPWVPGLAGGGSRNEQFFGPGTRLTVL.

V usage is TRBV7-8 and J usage is TRBJ2-1; the D gene is possibly TRBD1 (5 bases). This CDR3 has 13 amino acids. Deletions cut 6 bases from V and 13 bases from J, with 19 bases between. Per germline, CDR1 SGHVS and CDR2 FQNEAQ. The CDR3 nucleotides read TGTGCCAGCAGTCAAACCCAGGGAATTCTCCAGTTCTTC. Its translation is CASSQTQGILQFF. Full variable domain (rest looked up from reference TRBV7-8 and TRBJ2-1): GAGVSQSPRYKVAKRGQDVALRCDPISGHVSLFWYQQALGQGPEFLTYFQNEAQLDKSGLPSDRFFAERPEGSVSTLKIQRTQQEDSAVYLCASSQTQGILQFFGPGTRLTVL.

This chain joins TRBV28 and TRBJ1-1; 7 bases agree with TRBD1. From germline, CDR1 is MDHEN and CDR2 SYDVKM. After removal of 5 bases from V and 0 bases from J, the junction contained 3 bases not matched to a gene. The CDR3 is 14 amino acids. CDR3: CASSVGQLNTEAFF. CDR3 in DNA: TGTGCCAGCAGTGTGGGACAGTTGAACACTGAAGCTTTCTTT.

The chain has TRBV7-3 and TRBJ2-7, with D possibly matching TRBD1 (5 bases). V was clipped by 5 bases and J by 3 bases, with 11 bases between them. This CDR3 comprises 13 residues. The germline V gene encodes CDR1 SGHTA and CDR2 FQGTGA. This CDR3 reads CASSLGEYYEQYF. CDR3 nucleotides: TGTGCCAGCAGCCTAGGGGAATACTACGAGCAGTACTTC.

This chain uses TRBV7-3 with TRBJ2-1; 11 bases match TRBD2. V shed 5 bases, J shed 9 bases, and the junction held 9 bases outside the gene matches. Germline values: CDR1 SGHTA, CDR2 FQGTGA. The CDR3 is 15 amino acids. The CDR3: CASSPGTSGAGEQFF. In DNA, the CDR3 is TGTGCCAGCAGCCCCGGGACTAGCGGAGCGGGTGAGCAGTTCTTC.

This chain connects TRBV6-1 to TRBJ2-7, with D possibly called TRBD1 or TRBD2 (5 bases each). In germline, CDR1 is MNHNS, CDR2 SASEGT. The CDR3 length is 17 residues. Trimming removed 4 bases at V and 2 bases at J, with 21 bases between. This CDR3 reads CASSVGIMGPRAYEQYF. CDR3 coding DNA: TGTGCCAGCAGTGTGGGGATTATGGGACCGAGGGCCTACGAGCAGTACTTC.

This clone has a single count. The rearrangement uses TRBV5-1 and TRBJ2-3; 10 bases align to TRBD1. This CDR3 has 14 amino acids. V shed 6 bases and J 3 bases; nucleotides not matched to a gene: 4. In germline, CDR1 is SGHRS, CDR2 YFSETQ. CDR3 DNA sequence: TGCGCCAGCACCAGGACAGGGGGAACAGATACGCAGTATTTT. Translating it yields CASTRTGGTDTQYF.

J is TRBJ1-1 and V is TRBV28; 11 bases line up with TRBD1. Germline V gene sequence: CDR1 MDHEN, CDR2 SYDVKM. CDR3 length: 16 amino acids. V shed 3 bases, J shed 5 bases, and the junction held 8 bases outside the gene matches. The CDR3 region is CASSLSGTGGWTEAFF. CDR3 DNA sequence: TGTGCCAGCAGTTTGTCCGGGACAGGGGGTTGGACTGAAGCTTTCTTT.

This chain uses TRBV28 with TRBJ2-1; 7 nucleotides line up with TRBD1. Trimming cost V 5 bases and J 4 bases; bases outside gene matches: 8. CDR1 and CDR2 (germline): MDHEN, SYDVKM. CDR3 length equals 15 residues. The CDR3: CASSETQGQYNEQFF. Here the CDR3 DNA reads TGTGCCAGCAGTGAAACACAGGGACAGTACAATGAGCAGTTCTTC.

This chain links TRBV30 with TRBJ2-7; D uncertain. Germline loops: CDR1 GTSNPN, CDR2 SVGIG (reference sequence). This CDR3 contains 15 residues. Trimming took 0 bases from V and 0 from J, leaving 12 bases between them. The CDR3 region is CAWSVLSGNSYEQYF. CDR3 bases: TGTGCCTGGAGTGTACTGTCGGGTAACTCCTACGAGCAGTACTTC.

This chain connects TRBV6-5 to TRBJ1-4; D is uncertain. Trimming took off 0 bases at V and 8 bases at J, with 13 bases between the two ends. This CDR3 region has 15 residues. The germline CDR1 and CDR2 sequences are MNHEY and SVGAGI. The chain's CDR3 is CASSYSTLMKEKLFF. CDR3 bases: TGTGCCAGCAGTTACTCGACATTAATGAAGGAAAAACTGTTTTTT.

This CDR3 reads CAWSFIHLRDRVTPGHMNTEAFF. CDR3 nucleotides: TGTGCCTGGAGTTTCATCCACCTAAGGGACAGGGTCACCCCCGGGCATATGAACACTGAAGCTTTCTTT. The V and J genes are TRBV30 and TRBJ1-1; 9 bases map to TRBD1. The CDR3 consists of 23 residues. The J segment lost 0 bases and the V segment lost 2 bases, leaving 28 bases of the junction unmatched. Germline-derived CDR1 and CDR2 are GTSNPN and SVGIG (reference sequence).

The chain uses TRBV7-2 and TRBJ2-5; perhaps TRBD2 as D (5 bases). The CDR3 has 13 amino acids. With 7 bases removed from V and 5 bases from J, the gap between germline ends came to 14 bases. Germline CDR1 reads SGHTA; CDR2 reads FQGNSA. This CDR3 reads CASTRPSGETQYF. CDR3 in DNA: TGTGCCAGCACCCGGCCCTCGGGGGAGACCCAGTACTTC.

The V and J genes are TRBV28 and TRBJ2-7, with 9 bases identical to TRBD1. Germline V gene lookup returns CDR1 MDHEN and CDR2 SYDVKM. V shed 4 bases, J shed 4 bases, and the junction held 5 bases outside the gene matches. This CDR3 contains 14 residues. DNA of the CDR3: TGTGCCAGCAGTTCCCCGGGACAGGGTTACGAGCAGTACTTC. Translating it yields CASSSPGQGYEQYF.

V is TRBV7-2 and J is TRBJ1-1, with TRBD1 as a possible D gene (5 bases). The CDR3 consists of 15 residues. CDR1 is SGHTA, CDR2 FQGNSA, per germline. Trimming shortened V by 5 bases and J by 8 bases, and 21 bases separated the two germline ends. The DNA for the CDR3 is TGTGCCAGCAGCGCCGGGGGAGCTTACGTTCAGGAAGCTTTCTTT. Translated, it gives CASSAGGAYVQEAFF.

The chain uses TRBV11-1 and TRBJ2-2; D possibly corresponds to TRBD2 (5 bases). The CDR3 spans 15 residues. Trimming shortened V by 0 bases and J by 3 bases, and 8 bases separated the two germline ends. CDR1 is SGHAT, CDR2 FQDESV, per germline (reference sequence). Here the CDR3 DNA reads TGTGCCAGCAGCTTAGCCCGGCGGGACACCGGGGAGCTGTTTTTT. Its protein product is CASSLARRDTGELFF.

This clone was counted only a few times. The chain uses TRBV4-3 and TRBJ1-4, with D maybe TRBD1 (5 bases). Between the trimmed V and J ends, which lost 4 bases and 3 bases, there was a span of 9 bases. Germline V gives CDR1 LGHNA, CDR2 YSLEER. The CDR3 sequence is 14 residues long. DNA of the CDR3: TGCGCCAGCAGCCGCAGACAGTCTAATGAAAAACTGTTTTTT. This translates into CASSRRQSNEKLFF.

This clone was counted only a few times. V is TRBV19 and J is TRBJ2-5, with D perhaps matching TRBD1 (5 bases). Trimming removed 5 bases at V and 5 bases at J, with 18 bases between. Germline lookup yields CDR1 LNHDA and CDR2 SQIVND (reference sequence). This CDR3 has 15 residues. The CDR3 bases are TGTGCCAGTAGTGTAGCCGCAGGGATGGGCGAGACCCAGTACTTC. This sequence encodes CASSVAAGMGETQYF.

The chain employs TRBV6-5 and TRBJ2-7; 9 bases align to TRBD1. Germline V CDR1 and CDR2: MNHEY, SVGAGI. This CDR3 region has 13 residues. V lost 4 bases to trimming and J lost 3 bases; unmatched junction nucleotides: 1. The CDR3: CASSWTGDYEQYF. The CDR3 nucleotides read TGTGCCAGCAGTTGGACAGGGGACTACGAGCAGTACTTC.